A selection of T cell receptor beta chains follows, all from one sample in a study of blood T cell repertoires in COVID-19. The protocol was immunoSEQ multiplex PCR, while the TCRdb copy is restricted to in-frame clones and leaves out a portion. Of around 110,000 clones listed, 75% to 95% are singletons. Sequenced sample: peripheral blood. The receptors come from a woman in her twenties or thirties with acute or convalescent COVID-19. CDR3s leave out the opening cysteine and the closing phenylalanine or tryptophan. The order of the fields is CDR3 protein, CDR3 length, D gene, J gene, clone size, V gene. D genes are given only for firm matches. Expanded clones are given a class, and other clones once, few, many or no size at all.

CDR3aa: ASTSMTGNEQF
len: 11
d_gene: TRBD1
j_gene: TRBJ2-1
abundance: -
v_gene: TRBV12-3/TRBV12-4

CDR3aa: ASSQERTGSAGPQH
len: 14
d_gene: TRBD1
j_gene: TRBJ1-5
abundance: -
v_gene: TRBV4-2

CDR3aa: SASGGSYGYT
len: 10
d_gene: -
j_gene: TRBJ1-2
abundance: once
v_gene: TRBV20-1

CDR3aa: ASSSTADTQY
len: 10
d_gene: -
j_gene: TRBJ2-3
abundance: -
v_gene: TRBV7-9

CDR3aa: ASSGLAGGSGEQF
len: 13
d_gene: TRBD2
j_gene: TRBJ2-1
abundance: -
v_gene: TRBV11-3

CDR3aa: ATSDHRAPEAF
len: 11
d_gene: -
j_gene: TRBJ1-1
abundance: once
v_gene: TRBV24-1

CDR3aa: ASSVAGGLASYEQY
len: 14
d_gene: TRBD2
j_gene: TRBJ2-7
abundance: -
v_gene: TRBV28

CDR3aa: ASRQARGYQPQH
len: 12
d_gene: -
j_gene: TRBJ1-5
abundance: -
v_gene: TRBV28

CDR3aa: ASSLARTQLNYGYT
len: 14
d_gene: -
j_gene: TRBJ1-2
abundance: -
v_gene: TRBV28

CDR3aa: ASSLGQTDTQY
len: 11
d_gene: -
j_gene: TRBJ2-3
abundance: few
v_gene: TRBV7-3

CDR3aa: ASSPRQGWDGYT
len: 12
d_gene: TRBD1
j_gene: TRBJ1-2
abundance: -
v_gene: TRBV6-2/TRBV6-3

CDR3aa: ATKPGQNTEAF
len: 11
d_gene: -
j_gene: TRBJ1-1
abundance: once
v_gene: TRBV10-2

CDR3aa: ASSFNYEQY
len: 9
d_gene: -
j_gene: TRBJ2-7
abundance: -
v_gene: TRBV5-8

CDR3aa: ASSLETGRSEKLF
len: 13
d_gene: -
j_gene: TRBJ1-4
abundance: few
v_gene: TRBV7-2

CDR3aa: ASSQRGQGSGNTIY
len: 14
d_gene: TRBD1
j_gene: TRBJ1-3
abundance: -
v_gene: TRBV4-2

CDR3aa: SPRLLNEQF
len: 9
d_gene: -
j_gene: TRBJ2-1
abundance: -
v_gene: TRBV20-1

CDR3aa: ASSPGGGAGELF
len: 12
d_gene: TRBD2
j_gene: TRBJ2-2
abundance: -
v_gene: TRBV19

CDR3aa: ASNQIGANTDTQY
len: 13
d_gene: -
j_gene: TRBJ2-3
abundance: -
v_gene: TRBV27

CDR3aa: ASSLGTSGRVTTDTQY
len: 16
d_gene: TRBD2
j_gene: TRBJ2-3
abundance: -
v_gene: TRBV5-1

CDR3aa: ASSRQERTQY
len: 10
d_gene: -
j_gene: TRBJ2-5
abundance: once
v_gene: TRBV25-1